These 3 T cell receptor beta chains originate from one sample sequenced in a study of blood T cells in healthy people across ages. Next came a second PCR, run for about 6 to 12 cycles, which used a sample-barcoded 5' primer along with a J-beta primer mix. One entry per CDR3 protein, called by TCRdb with MiXCR from the 5' RACE reads. The table shows some 790,000 distinct CDR3 sequences, with 25% to 35% occurring only once. Sequencing was done on a sample of blood. These receptors came from a woman aged 80 or over in good health.

Ten or more counts support this clonotype. The chain employs TRBV11-2 and TRBJ2-5, with D perhaps matching TRBD1 (6 bases). The V end was cut by 0 bases, the J end by 4 bases, with 15 bases between. The germline CDR1 and CDR2 sequences are SGHAT and FQNNGV. CDR3 length: 16 amino acids. This CDR3 is CASSLEPTGLTETQYF. DNA of the CDR3: TGTGCCAGCAGCTTAGAACCGACAGGTCTCACAGAGACCCAGTACTTC.

The sample holds many counts of this clonotype. This chain uses TRBV20-1 with TRBJ2-3, with D perhaps matching TRBD1 (9 bases). Germline-derived CDR1 and CDR2 are DFQATT and SNEGSKA (reference sequence). Trimming pared 4 bases from V and 2 bases from J, leaving 25 bases between. The CDR3 is 18 amino acids. The CDR3 sequence is CSANGQGTKRGSTDTQYF. Written as DNA, the CDR3 is TGCAGTGCTAACGGACAGGGGACTAAGCGGGGGTCCACAGATACGCAGTATTTT.

Points on this clonotype: At one end, the junction sequence differs from germline, possibly due to a read error. The genes are TRBV7-2 and TRBJ2-2, with a possible D match to TRBD2 (6 bases). The germline V gene encodes CDR1 SGHTA and CDR2 FQGNSA. This CDR3 is built from 15 residues. In nucleotides, the CDR3 is TGTGCCAGCAGGGTTAGGGGCGGAGGGCCCGGGGAGCGGTTTTTT. It is translated as CASRVRGGGPGERFF.